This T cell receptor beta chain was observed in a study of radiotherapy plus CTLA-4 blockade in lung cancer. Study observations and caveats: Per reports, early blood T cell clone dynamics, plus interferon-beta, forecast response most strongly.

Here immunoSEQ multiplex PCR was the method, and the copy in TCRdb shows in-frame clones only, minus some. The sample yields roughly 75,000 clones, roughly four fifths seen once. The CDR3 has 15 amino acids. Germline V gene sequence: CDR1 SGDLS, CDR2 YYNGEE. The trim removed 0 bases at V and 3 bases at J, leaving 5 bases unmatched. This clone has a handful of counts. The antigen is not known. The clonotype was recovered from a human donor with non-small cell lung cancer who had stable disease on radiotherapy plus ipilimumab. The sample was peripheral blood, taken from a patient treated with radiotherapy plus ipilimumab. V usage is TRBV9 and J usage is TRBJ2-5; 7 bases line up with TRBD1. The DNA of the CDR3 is TGTGCCAGCAGCGTAGGGGGGACAGCGAAAGAGACCCAGTACTTC. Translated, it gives CASSVGGTAKETQYF.